Each of the 30 T cell receptor beta chains below was sequenced from the same sample in a study of radiation and T cells in renal cell carcinoma (TCRdb year 2020). The sample's time point, from its label and the paper: tumor resected at nephrectomy. The treatment or condition tag for this specimen amounts to: treatment-naive control, cytoreductive nephrectomy. The protocol used for the library was the immunoSEQ multiplex PCR assay. TCRdb re-hosts the immuneACCESS table, in-frame sequences only. Its copies lack some clones; in the studies checked, an unresolved V gene accounts for under half of them, and the cause for the rest is not known. This sample is represented by roughly 10,000 clones; roughly three fifths of them were singletons. The ten largest make up around 9.7% of the sample. Here the sequenced sample was tumor tissue, taken from a patient whose treatment was nephrectomy without radiotherapy. Source of these receptors: a man aged 35 to 55 with renal cell carcinoma.

The V call is TRBV5-1, the J call TRBJ2-1, with TRBD2 as a possible D gene (6 bases). Germline loops: CDR1 SGHRS, CDR2 YFSETQ. Deletions cut 0 bases from V and 6 bases from J, with 16 bases between. This CDR3 is built from 16 residues. In DNA, the CDR3 is TGCGCCAGCAGCTTGGAGGCGGGGTTTAGGGCCAATGAGCAGTTCTTC. This gives the protein CASSLEAGFRANEQFF.

The chain employs TRBV5-6 and TRBJ2-7; 11 bases agree with TRBD2. The CDR3 totals 13 residues. With V trimmed by 2 bases and J by 7 bases, 2 bases remained unmatched. Germline values: CDR1 SGHDT, CDR2 YYEEEE. CDR3 protein: CASSFLAGGEQYF. The CDR3 DNA reads TGTGCCAGCAGCTTTCTAGCGGGAGGTGAGCAGTACTTC.

By sample share, this clone is medium-sized. This chain joins TRBV30 and TRBJ2-1; D is uncertain. The germline V gene has CDR1 GTSNPN and CDR2 SVGIG (reference sequence). Deletions cut 2 bases from V and 8 bases from J, with 13 bases between. The CDR3 spans 13 residues. CDR3 region: CAWSSMIRYEQFF. The CDR3, as DNA: TGTGCCTGGAGTTCCATGATCAGGTATGAGCAGTTCTTC. The entire variable domain, with the rest obtained from reference TRBV30 and TRBJ2-1, is as follows: SQTIHQWPATLVQPVGSPLSLECTVEGTSNPNLYWYRQAAGRGLQLLFYSVGIGQISSEVPQNLSASRPQDRQFILSSKKLLLSDSGFYLCAWSSMIRYEQFFGPGTRLTVL.

The chain carries TRBV27 and TRBJ1-1, with D hard to call. V was cut by 2 bases and J by 0 bases, with 10 bases left in between. This CDR3 is 15 amino acids long. The germline V gene encodes CDR1 MNHEY and CDR2 SMNVEV (reference sequence). CDR3 DNA sequence: TGTGCCAGCAGTTTAGACCGTCCCATGAACACTGAAGCTTTCTTT. This translates into CASSLDRPMNTEAFF.

This chain joins TRBV28 and TRBJ1-5; D unclear. The CDR3 runs to 13 residues. Germline assignment: CDR1 MDHEN and CDR2 SYDVKM. V lost 7 bases and J lost 0, with 7 bases in between. The CDR3 loop reads CASTDYSNQPQHF. The CDR3 region has the DNA TGTGCCAGCACTGACTATAGCAATCAGCCCCAGCATTTT. The whole variable domain, filled in from reference TRBV28 and TRBJ1-5, reads DVKVTQSSRYLVKRTGEKVFLECVQDMDHENMFWYRQDPGLGLRLIYFSYDVKMKEKGDIPEGYSVSREKKERFSLILESASTNQTSMYLCASTDYSNQPQHFGDGTRLSIL.

This clone was detected only a few times. The rearrangement joins TRBV7-3 to TRBJ2-7; D not certain. V shed 1 base and J shed 0 bases, with 7 bases lying between them. The CDR3 contains 14 residues. Germline CDR1 reads SGHTA; CDR2 reads FQGTGA. CDR3 loop: CASSLSLNSYEQYF. CDR3 nucleotide sequence: TGTGCCAGCAGCTTAAGCCTGAACTCCTACGAGCAGTACTTC.

There are a few counts of this clone. V is TRBV30 and J is TRBJ2-2; 9 positions match TRBD2. CDR1 is GTSNPN and CDR2 is SVGIG in the germline V gene (reference sequence). The CDR3 contains 14 residues. V lost 3 bases to trimming and J lost 1 base; unmatched junction nucleotides: 0. The CDR3, as DNA: TGTGCCTGGAGGACTAGCGGGAACACCGGGGAGCTGTTTTTT. It specifies CAWRTSGNTGELFF.

This clone was seen a few times. The V call is TRBV7-9, the J call TRBJ2-6; no firm D call. The V end lost 1 base, the J end lost 0 bases, and 4 bases lay between the germline ends. This CDR3 comprises 15 residues. Looked up from germline, CDR1 is SEHNR and CDR2 is FQNEAQ (reference sequence). CDR3 sequence (DNA): TGTGCCAGCAGCTTAGGGGGCTCTGGGGCCAACGTCCTGACTTTC. It yields the protein CASSLGGSGANVLTF.

This clone was observed a handful of times. The rearrangement uses TRBV6-5 and TRBJ1-2, with 7 bases aligning to TRBD1. Germline lookup yields CDR1 MNHEY and CDR2 SVGAGI. The CDR3 sequence is 14 residues long. V lost 2 bases, J lost 5 bases, and 5 bases stayed unmatched. As DNA, the CDR3 is TGTGCCAGCAGTTACGACAGGGCCCCTTATGGCTACACCTTC. Translated: CASSYDRAPYGYTF.

The J gene is TRBJ1-2, the V gene TRBV2; a weak D match, TRBD1 (5 bases). Germline CDR1 reads SNHLY; CDR2 reads FYNNEI. The CDR3 loop spans 13 amino acids. Trimming took off 3 bases at V and 1 base at J, with 6 bases between the two ends. As DNA, the CDR3 is TGTGCCAGCAGTGACAGGGATAACTATGGCTACACCTTC. Translating it yields CASSDRDNYGYTF.

In this sample, this clone is medium-sized. The V and J genes are TRBV5-4 and TRBJ1-1; D not certain. The CDR3 has 13 residues. V was clipped by 0 bases and J by 7 bases, with 10 bases between them. CDR1 is SGHNT and CDR2 is YYREEE in the germline V gene (reference sequence). CDR3 in amino acids: CASSLAGTSEAFF. The CDR3 DNA is TGTGCCAGCAGCTTGGCCGGCACTAGTGAAGCTTTCTTT.

J is TRBJ1-1 and V is TRBV29-1; D not resolved. This CDR3 has 11 amino acids. V shed 5 bases and J shed 1 base, with 5 bases lying between them. Per the germline V gene, CDR1 is SQVTM and CDR2 is ANQGSEA. CDR3 protein: CSVTENTEAFF. CDR3 DNA sequence: TGCAGCGTTACTGAGAACACTGAAGCTTTCTTT.

This clone has only a few counts. The CDR3 bases are TGTGCCAGTAGTATACCGGGGATGGCTAATGAAAAACTGTTTTTT. Residues: CASSIPGMANEKLFF. The chain uses TRBV19 and TRBJ1-4; D not resolved. Germline lookup yields CDR1 LNHDA and CDR2 SQIVND (reference sequence). Trimming removed 2 bases from V and 3 bases from J, with 10 bases in between. This CDR3 is 15 amino acids long.

This chain connects TRBV7-9 to TRBJ2-6; 11 positions agree with TRBD2. Germline V gives CDR1 SEHNR, CDR2 FQNEAQ (reference sequence). The V segment lost 4 bases and the J segment 0 bases; nucleotides outside the gene matches: 5. The CDR3 length is 18 residues. In DNA, the CDR3 is TGTGCCAGCAGCTCATCGGGACTAGCGGACTCTGGGGCCAACGTCCTGACTTTC. As protein: CASSSSGLADSGANVLTF.

The chain has TRBV28 and TRBJ1-1; D not certain. The CDR3 contains 15 residues. Deletions cut 4 bases from V and 0 bases from J, with 12 bases between. CDR1 is MDHEN and CDR2 is SYDVKM in the germline V gene. In nucleotides, the CDR3 is TGTGCCAGCAGTTCCCTGGCTGAGATGAACACTGAAGCTTTCTTT. Translation gives CASSSLAEMNTEAFF.

The gene calls are TRBV27 and TRBJ2-5; 7 bases fit TRBD2. After removal of 5 bases from V and 0 bases from J, the junction contained 12 bases not matched to a gene. The CDR3 is 17 residues long. Germline V lookup: CDR1 MNHEY, CDR2 SMNVEV (reference sequence). For the CDR3, the DNA is TGTGCCAGCAGTCCCACCCCTCTAGCGGAGTACCAAGAGACCCAGTACTTC. It translates to CASSPTPLAEYQETQYF.

The chain links TRBV11-2 to TRBJ2-4; 7 nucleotides match TRBD2. CDR1 SGHAT and CDR2 FQNNGV come from the germline V gene. V lost 5 bases and J lost 3; bases outside the gene matches: 4. The CDR3 length is 14 residues. Here the CDR3 reads CASSDRDYKNIQYF. The CDR3 DNA is TGTGCCAGCAGCGACCGGGACTACAAAAACATTCAGTACTTC. Full variable domain (outside the CDR3, taken from reference TRBV11-2 and TRBJ2-4): EAGVAQSPRYKIIEKRQSVAFWCNPISGHATLYWYQQILGQGPKLLIQFQNNGVVDDSQLPKDRFSAERLKGVDSTLKIQPAKLEDSAVYLCASSDRDYKNIQYFGAGTRLSVL.

The gene calls are TRBV28 and TRBJ2-7; 8 nucleotides match TRBD2. Trimming cost V 6 bases and J 2 bases; bases outside gene matches: 6. CDR3 size: 14 residues. Germline V CDR1 and CDR2: MDHEN, SYDVKM. CDR3 region: CASSRSGSPYEQYV. The CDR3 nucleotides read TGTGCCAGCAGCCGAAGCGGGAGTCCCTACGAGCAGTACGTC.

There are a few counts of this clone. This chain connects TRBV19 to TRBJ2-7; 8 nucleotides agree with TRBD2. Germline loops: CDR1 LNHDA, CDR2 SQIVND (reference sequence). The CDR3 covers 13 residues. The V segment lost 10 bases and the J segment 4 bases; nucleotides outside the gene matches: 9. CDR3 sequence reads: CATAAGVTYEQYF. Here the CDR3 DNA reads TGTGCCACCGCAGCGGGAGTTACTTACGAGCAGTACTTC.

The J gene is TRBJ2-7, the V gene TRBV11-2; no definite D call. The V end was cut by 5 bases, the J end by 3 bases, with 5 bases between. The CDR3 spans 11 residues. Germline CDR1 and CDR2: SGHAT and FQNNGV. The CDR3 is CASSANYEQYV. The CDR3 DNA is TGTGCCAGCAGCGCCAACTACGAGCAGTACGTC.

The V call is TRBV7-2, the J call TRBJ2-1; 7 bases are shared with TRBD2. With V trimmed by 3 bases and J by 0 bases, 14 bases remained unmatched. The length of the CDR3 is 19 residues. Germline V gene lookup returns CDR1 SGHTA and CDR2 FQGNSA. CDR3 nucleotides: TGTGCCAGCAGCTTCCCAAGAGCGGGAAAAGCCTCCTCCTACAATGAGCAGTTCTTC. It codes for CASSFPRAGKASSYNEQFF.

The V call is TRBV27, the J call TRBJ1-5; TRBD1 is a possible D gene (5 bases). Trimming took off 5 bases at V and 5 bases at J, with 16 bases between the two ends. There are 15 residues in the CDR3. Per the germline V gene, CDR1 is MNHEY and CDR2 is SMNVEV (reference sequence). CDR3 nucleotides: TGTGCCAGCAGTCCCCACGGAGGGGAGGATCAGCCCCAGCATTTT. The encoded protein is CASSPHGGEDQPQHF.

J is TRBJ2-3 and V is TRBV7-9, with TRBD2 matching 7 bases. Germline V CDR1 and CDR2: SEHNR, FQNEAQ (reference sequence). With 2 bases clipped from V and 2 bases from J, the junction kept 7 bases outside the gene matches. This CDR3 has 16 amino acids. The CDR3 region has the DNA TGTGCCAGCAGCTTATTCCGGACTAGGGACACAGATACGCAGTATTTT. Translation gives CASSLFRTRDTDTQYF.

Note on this clone: Other nucleotide sequences in the sample specify the same CDR3. The chain combines TRBV6-1 with TRBJ2-1; D is unclear. The CDR3 runs 13 residues. Germline V CDR1 and CDR2: MNHNS, SASEGT. The V end lost 3 bases, the J end lost 3 bases, and 6 bases lay between the germline ends. The CDR3 region has the DNA TGTGCCAGCAGTGAGTTTCTCTACAATGAGCAGTTCTTC. This sequence encodes CASSEFLYNEQFF.

The V call is TRBV7-9, the J call TRBJ2-3, with unresolved D. The CDR3 length is 14 residues. Trimming pared 2 bases from V and 4 bases from J, leaving 10 bases between. CDR1 and CDR2 (germline): SEHNR, FQNEAQ (reference sequence). CDR3 coding DNA: TGTGCCAGCAGCTTACCTTCCCCGGCAGATACGCAGTATTTT. It is translated as CASSLPSPADTQYF.

This chain connects TRBV10-2 to TRBJ2-3, with 8 bases fitting TRBD2. Germline V lookup: CDR1 WSHSY, CDR2 SAAADI. J lost 1 base, V lost 10 bases, and 19 bases had no gene match. This CDR3 comprises 18 residues. The CDR3 sequence: CATTSTLAGTRGTDTQYF. CDR3 bases: TGCGCCACAACATCGACCCTAGCGGGTACACGGGGCACAGATACGCAGTATTTT.

The sample holds a few counts of this clone. The V gene is TRBV7-2, the J gene TRBJ2-7, with TRBD2 matching 15 bases. CDR3 length: 16 amino acids. Germline values: CDR1 SGHTA, CDR2 FQGNSA. V shed 5 bases, J shed 6 bases, and the junction held 8 bases outside the gene matches. The CDR3 DNA sequence: TGTGCCAGCAGCCAAGGACTAGCGGGAGGGTTGAGCGAGCAGTACTTC. Translation gives CASSQGLAGGLSEQYF.

In this sample, this clone turned up a few times. The chain carries TRBV27 and TRBJ1-5; D is unclear. The CDR3 contains 13 residues. Trimming removed 1 base from V and 8 bases from J, with 9 bases in between. Germline V CDR1 and CDR2: MNHEY, SMNVEV (reference sequence). Here the CDR3 DNA reads TGTGCCAGCAGTTTATGGGAAGGTGAGCCCCAGCATTTT. This sequence encodes CASSLWEGEPQHF.

This clone is deemed large (0.1 to 1%). This chain links TRBV7-9 with TRBJ2-1; no reliable D call. This CDR3 is built from 12 residues. Between the trimmed V and J ends, which lost 1 base and 9 bases, there was a span of 7 bases. Germline V gene lookup returns CDR1 SEHNR and CDR2 FQNEAQ (reference sequence). The CDR3 reads CASSLVRSEQFF. The CDR3, as DNA: TGTGCCAGCAGCTTAGTACGGAGTGAGCAGTTCTTC.

The chain uses TRBV28 and TRBJ1-3; 9 bases line up with TRBD1. Germline assignment: CDR1 MDHEN and CDR2 SYDVKM. CDR3 length: 15 residues. After removal of 6 bases from V and 3 bases from J, the junction contained 6 bases not matched to a gene. CDR3 in DNA: TGTGCCAGCAGAAAAACAGGGGGCGTTGGAAACACCATATATTTT. Translation: CASRKTGGVGNTIYF.